Below are 22 T cell receptor beta chains sequenced from a single sample in a study of OX40 agonist ivuxolimab in advanced cancers. The protocol was immunoSEQ multiplex PCR, while the TCRdb copy is restricted to in-frame clones and leaves out a portion. The table includes more than 25,000 clones, approximately 84% detected once. The specimen was CD4+ or CD8+ T cells sorted from blood, collected in a trial of the OX40 agonist ivuxolimab. The receptors shown here come from an adult with an advanced solid tumor such as melanoma, head and neck, liver or kidney cancer.

This chain links TRBV23-1 with TRBJ2-3; TRBD2 aligns across 14 bases. TRBV23-1 has ORF status, its function being uncertain. The CDR3 spans 18 residues. The ends lost 3 bases at V and 4 bases at J; junction bases unmatched: 9. The CDR3 here is CASSHGLAGGTAADTQYF. CDR3 in DNA: TGCGCCAGCAGTCACGGACTAGCGGGGGGTACGGCGGCAGATACGCAGTATTTT.

The V and J genes are TRBV19 and TRBJ1-5, with D unresolved. V was trimmed by 5 bases and J by 7 bases, leaving 12 bases between them. Germline V gene data show CDR1 as LNHDA and CDR2 as SQIVND (reference sequence). The CDR3 consists of 13 residues. Written as DNA, the CDR3 is TGTGCCAGTAGTCCGTGGGCAGCACAGCCCCAGCATTTT. Translated: CASSPWAAQPQHF.

The V call is TRBV13, the J call TRBJ2-2; 8 positions match TRBD1. Germline V gene sequence: CDR1 PRHDT, CDR2 FYEKMQ (reference sequence). The J segment lost 3 bases and the V segment lost 4 bases, leaving 7 bases of the junction unmatched. The CDR3 contains 16 residues. The CDR3: CASSWGQGADTGELFF. The CDR3 bases are TGTGCCAGCAGCTGGGGCCAGGGGGCGGACACCGGGGAGCTGTTTTTT. Supplemented by reference TRBV13 and TRBJ2-2, the full variable domain reads AAGVIQSPRHLIKEKRETATLKCYPIPRHDTVYWYQQGPGQDPQFLISFYEKMQSDKGSIPDRFSAQQFSDYHSELNMSSLELGDSALYFCASSWGQGADTGELFFGEGSRLTVL.

This sequence joins TRBV6-1 and TRBJ2-3; D tentatively reads TRBD1 or TRBD2 (5 bases each). CDR1 and CDR2 (germline): MNHNS, SASEGT. This CDR3 comprises 15 residues. Trimming pared 1 base from V and 2 bases from J, leaving 10 bases between. This CDR3 reads CASSEDGGSTDTQYF. The DNA for the CDR3 is TGTGCCAGCAGTGAAGATGGGGGATCCACAGATACGCAGTATTTT.

The V call is TRBV7-9, the J call TRBJ2-1, with TRBD2 matching over 10 bases. The V gene end was trimmed by 4 bases and the J gene end by 0 bases; junction bases not matched to a gene: 6. This CDR3 is 17 amino acids long. From germline, CDR1 is SEHNR and CDR2 FQNEAQ (reference sequence). CDR3 protein: CASSSGTSEFSYNEQFF. The DNA for the CDR3 is TGTGCCAGCAGCTCGGGGACTAGCGAATTCTCCTACAATGAGCAGTTCTTC. The whole variable domain, filled in from reference TRBV7-9 and TRBJ2-1, reads DTGVSQNPRHKITKRGQNVTFRCDPISEHNRLYWYRQTLGQGPEFLTYFQNEAQLEKSRLLSDRFSAERPKGSFSTLEIQRTEQGDSAMYLCASSSGTSEFSYNEQFFGPGTRLTVL.

The J gene is TRBJ2-7, the V gene TRBV27; TRBD2 might be the D (7 bases). The CDR3 is made up of 14 amino acids. Germline V gene data show CDR1 as MNHEY and CDR2 as SMNVEV (reference sequence). Trimming removed 2 bases from V and 2 bases from J, with 10 bases in between. Written as DNA, the CDR3 is TGTGCCAGCAGTTTAGGCGGGGGCGCCTACGAGCAGTACTTC. Encoded protein: CASSLGGGAYEQYF.

The chain recombines TRBV4-1 with TRBJ2-1; 7 positions agree with TRBD2. J lost 7 bases, V lost 7 bases, and 10 bases had no gene match. CDR1 and CDR2 (germline): MGHRA, YSYEKL. This CDR3 comprises 14 residues. CDR3 region: CASTGGGGSNEQFF. CDR3 DNA: TGCGCCAGCACTGGTGGGGGGGGTTCAAATGAGCAGTTCTTC.

This chain joins TRBV19 and TRBJ2-3, with D unclear. V dropped 6 bases and J dropped 0 bases, with 13 bases sitting between them. Germline lookup yields CDR1 LNHDA and CDR2 SQIVND (reference sequence). The CDR3 consists of 15 residues. The CDR3 loop is CASRAVSRSTDTQYF. DNA for the CDR3: TGTGCCAGTAGGGCGGTAAGCCGTAGCACAGATACGCAGTATTTT.

V is TRBV11-3 and J is TRBJ2-7; TRBD1 is a possible D gene (6 bases). Germline V gene data show CDR1 as SGHNT and CDR2 as YENEEA. The V gene lost 0 bases and the J gene lost 3 bases, with 9 bases spanning the gap. The CDR3 totals 14 residues. The CDR3 bases are TGTGCCAGCAGCTTAGATCGGACAGACTACGAGCAGTACTTC. It yields the protein CASSLDRTDYEQYF.

This sequence joins TRBV7-6 and TRBJ2-3; 7 bases fit TRBD2. V lost 5 bases to trimming and J lost 5 bases; unmatched junction nucleotides: 10. Germline V lookup: CDR1 SGHVS, CDR2 FNYEAQ. CDR3 length equals 15 residues. The CDR3 region is CASSGTGGRVDTQYF. DNA of the CDR3: TGTGCCAGCAGCGGGACTGGCGGGAGAGTAGATACGCAGTATTTT.

This rearrangement joins TRBV28 to TRBJ1-2; D unclear. Trimming pared 3 bases from V and 2 bases from J, leaving 4 bases between. Germline CDR1 MDHEN, CDR2 SYDVKM. The CDR3 covers 12 residues. The CDR3 is CASSFGNYGYTF. CDR3 sequence (DNA): TGTGCCAGCAGTTTCGGGAACTATGGCTACACCTTC.

The chain has TRBV27 and TRBJ2-7, with D possibly matching TRBD2 (5 bases). This CDR3 is built from 13 residues. From germline, CDR1 is MNHEY and CDR2 SMNVEV (reference sequence). V was shortened by 5 bases and J by 3 bases, with 11 bases between the two germline ends. CDR3 protein: CASSPTGSYEQYF. CDR3 DNA sequence: TGTGCCAGCAGTCCAACTGGGAGCTACGAGCAGTACTTC.

The chain joins TRBV2 to TRBJ2-7, with 7 bases fitting TRBD1. Germline V gene lookup returns CDR1 SNHLY and CDR2 FYNNEI. The CDR3 has 14 amino acids. V lost 7 bases and J lost 3; bases outside the gene matches: 9. DNA for the CDR3: TGTGCCAGCATGACAGGGTTCTCTTTCTACGAGCAGTACTTC. Translating it yields CASMTGFSFYEQYF. Using reference TRBV2 and TRBJ2-7 for the parts outside the CDR3, the full variable domain is EPEVTQTPSHQVTQMGQEVILRCVPISNHLYFYWYRQILGQKVEFLVSFYNNEISEKSEIFDDQFSVERPDGSNFTLKIRSTKLEDSAMYFCASMTGFSFYEQYFGPGTRLTVT.

The chain joins TRBV6-1 to TRBJ2-5, with TRBD1 matching over 9 bases. The CDR3 extends over 15 amino acids. The J segment lost 1 base and the V segment lost 4 bases, leaving 4 bases of the junction unmatched. In germline, CDR1 is MNHNS, CDR2 SASEGT. Here the CDR3 DNA reads TGTGCCAGCAGTGTGGACAGGGGAACCCAAGAGACCCAGTACTTC. Translated, it gives CASSVDRGTQETQYF.

The V call is TRBV5-6, the J call TRBJ1-1; no definite D call. Germline CDR1 and CDR2: SGHDT and YYEEEE. The CDR3 has 15 residues. Between the trimmed V and J ends, which lost 0 bases and 6 bases, there was a span of 15 bases. The CDR3 nucleotides read TGTGCCAGCAGCTTGGCCGGGATTCGGAGGGCTGAAGCTTTCTTT. Translated: CASSLAGIRRAEAFF.

V usage is TRBV21-1 and J usage is TRBJ1-3. TRBV21-1 is assigned pseudogene status. The CDR3 sequence is 17 residues long. CDR3 amino acids: CASSKGPRIPSGNTIYF. As DNA, the CDR3 is TGTGCCAGCAGCAAGGGTCCCCGGATCCCCTCTGGAAACACCATATATTTT.

This clone was observed a handful of times. The chain combines TRBV2 with TRBJ1-1; TRBD1 matches 7 bases. The CDR3 has 15 residues. The V segment lost 4 bases and the J segment 3 bases; nucleotides outside the gene matches: 8. Per germline, CDR1 SNHLY and CDR2 FYNNEI. The CDR3 reads CASSARDRRDTEAFF. CDR3 sequence (DNA): TGTGCCAGCAGTGCGAGGGACAGACGGGACACTGAAGCTTTCTTT.

V gene TRBV11-2 combines with J gene TRBJ2-1, with 9 bases fitting TRBD1. There are 18 residues in the CDR3. With 1 base clipped from V and 4 bases from J, the junction kept 11 bases outside the gene matches. CDR1 SGHAT and CDR2 FQNNGV come from the germline V gene. The CDR3 nucleotides read TGTGCCAGCAGCTTAGTTGGACAGGGGACGGGAACGTACAATGAGCAGTTCTTC. It yields the protein CASSLVGQGTGTYNEQFF.

The chain employs TRBV30 and TRBJ2-4; the D is unclear. Deletions cut 5 bases from V and 5 bases from J, with 16 bases between. The CDR3 length is 14 residues. In germline, CDR1 is GTSNPN, CDR2 SVGIG (reference sequence). CDR3 region: CAWEGPIGQNIQYF. CDR3 DNA sequence: TGTGCCTGGGAAGGCCCGATCGGCCAAAACATTCAGTACTTC.

CDR3 nucleotides: TGTGCCAGTAGTATTAGGGGCTACGAGCAGTACTTC. Amino acid sequence: CASSIRGYEQYF. V and J are TRBV19 and TRBJ2-7, with D possibly TRBD1 on 5 matching bases. Germline loops: CDR1 LNHDA, CDR2 SQIVND (reference sequence). The CDR3 totals 12 residues. The ends were cut back, 3 bases at V and 3 bases at J, with 6 bases in the middle.

This clone was counted between two and nine times. V and J are TRBV4-1 and TRBJ1-1; no clear D gene. The CDR3 runs to 14 residues. V lost 5 bases and J 1 base, leaving 11 bases between the germline ends. The germline gives CDR1 MGHRA, CDR2 YSYEKL. The CDR3 DNA is TGCGCCAGCAGCTACGGACCCGCGAACACTGAAGCTTTCTTT. It specifies CASSYGPANTEAFF.

The genes are TRBV13 and TRBJ2-7, with D possibly matching TRBD1 (6 bases). V lost 4 bases and J lost 0, with 10 bases in between. CDR3 length: 14 residues. Germline CDR1 PRHDT, CDR2 FYEKMQ (reference sequence). CDR3 coding DNA: TGTGCCAGCAGCTCTCGGACAGACTCCTACGAGCAGTACTTC. This translates into CASSSRTDSYEQYF.